Each of the 27 T cell receptor beta chains below was sequenced from the same sample in a study of blood T cells in healthy people across ages. Together with a sample-barcoded 5' primer, a J-beta primer mix was included in a second PCR lasting about 6 to 11 cycles. TCRdb itself ran the 5' RACE reads through MiXCR, one entry per CDR3 protein. The sample carries about 640,000 distinct CDR3 sequences, about 30% recorded once. The sample taken for sequencing was blood. These receptor sequences come from a woman of 80 years or more in good health.

The chain has TRBV24-1 and TRBJ1-2; 8 bases agree with TRBD1. This CDR3 is built from 14 residues. Germline V CDR1 and CDR2: KGHDR, SFDVKD. V shed 2 bases and J 4 bases; nucleotides not matched to a gene: 2. CDR3 loop: CATSDSGQGYGYTF. CDR3 nucleotides: TGTGCCACCAGTGATTCCGGACAGGGCTATGGCTACACCTTC.

In its sample, this clonotype was seen a few times. This rearrangement joins TRBV6-2 or TRBV6-3 to TRBJ2-2; 8 bases are shared with TRBD2. The trim removed 7 bases at V and 6 bases at J, leaving 16 bases unmatched. Germline V gene sequence: CDR1 MNHEY, CDR2 SVGEGT. The CDR3 spans 17 residues. CDR3 loop: CASTRRGAGTSAGELFF. DNA for the CDR3: TGTGCCAGCACTCGGCGGGGGGCCGGGACATCGGCCGGGGAGCTGTTTTTT.

This clonotype came up many times. This chain joins TRBV18 and TRBJ2-7; D gene uncertain. The germline gives CDR1 KGHSH, CDR2 LQKENI. The CDR3 consists of 12 residues. The V end was cut by 8 bases, the J end by 0 bases, with 8 bases between. CDR3 DNA sequence: TGTGCCAGCACTGGGTCCTCCTACGAGCAGTACTTC. Amino acids: CASTGSSYEQYF.

Turning to this clonotype: This may be a read error: a much more frequent sequence differs by one nucleotide. The chain couples TRBV9 to TRBJ1-2, with TRBD1 matching over 9 bases. V lost 3 bases, J lost 4 bases, and 7 bases stayed unmatched. The CDR3 loop spans 15 amino acids. CDR1 is SGDLS and CDR2 is YYNGEE in the germline V gene. CDR3: CASSAGTGIGYGYTF. The CDR3 DNA reads as TGTGCCAGCAGCGCCGGGACAGGGATTGGCTATGGCTACACCTTC.

The sample holds many counts of this clonotype. CDR3 protein: CASKPSRFLSYEQYF. The CDR3 DNA follows: TGTGCCAGCAAGCCATCTAGATTTCTGTCCTACGAGCAGTACTTC. This rearrangement joins TRBV28 to TRBJ2-7; D ambiguous. CDR1 and CDR2 (germline): MDHEN, SYDVKM. Trimming removed 7 bases from V and 1 base from J, with 17 bases in between. The CDR3 has 15 amino acids.

This clonotype was seen at least ten times. The chain recombines TRBV9 with TRBJ2-7; 7 bases agree with TRBD1. The V gene end was trimmed by 3 bases and the J gene end by 6 bases; junction bases not matched to a gene: 9. The CDR3 is made up of 14 amino acids. Germline V gene sequence: CDR1 SGDLS, CDR2 YYNGEE. CDR3 region: CASSAGTAYGEQYF. Written as DNA, the CDR3 is TGTGCCAGCAGCGCCGGGACAGCATATGGCGAGCAGTACTTC.

Details on this clonotype: A much larger clone lies a single base off, so this may be a read error. V and J are TRBV30 and TRBJ2-7; D is unclear. Per the germline V gene, CDR1 is GTSNPN and CDR2 is SVGIG (reference sequence). The CDR3 runs to 11 residues. The germline V and J ends were trimmed by 2 bases and 7 bases, with 9 bases remaining between them. The CDR3 here is CAWSTENEQYF. CDR3 in DNA: TGTGCCTGGAGTACCGAGAATGAGCAGTACTTC. Full variable domain (outside the CDR3, taken from reference TRBV30 and TRBJ2-7): SQTIHQWPATLVQPVGSPLSLECTVEGTSNPNLYWYRQAAGRGLQLLFYSVGIGQISSEVPQNLSASRPQDRQFILSSKKLLLSDSGFYLCAWSTENEQYFGPGTRLTVT.

Only a few counts were recorded for this clonotype. The chain couples TRBV3-1 to TRBJ2-6; D might be TRBD1 (5 bases). The CDR3 runs to 18 residues. Germline CDR1 and CDR2: LGHDT and YNNKEL (reference sequence). Trimming pared 1 base from V and 4 bases from J, leaving 17 bases between. The CDR3 is CASSQGPTLGRGANVLTF. CDR3 bases: TGTGCCAGCAGCCAAGGGCCCACGTTGGGGCGCGGGGCCAACGTCCTGACTTTC.

This clonotype was seen repeatedly, ten times or more. The chain uses TRBV5-1 and TRBJ2-5; D remains unclear. The germline gives CDR1 SGHRS, CDR2 YFSETQ. CDR3 size: 13 residues. Trimming pared 4 bases from V and 5 bases from J, leaving 12 bases between. The CDR3 region has the DNA TGCGCCAGCAGCCTGGAAACCTACGAGACCCAGTACTTC. Translated: CASSLETYETQYF.

Regarding this clonotype: The CDR3 end shows no conserved phenylalanine or tryptophan, and so a read error is likely. J is TRBJ2-1 and V is TRBV12-3 or TRBV12-4; 10 positions match TRBD1. The junction had 5 bases not matched to a gene; V was cut back by 2 bases and J by 10 bases. The CDR3 extends over 14 amino acids. CDR3 sequence (DNA): TGTGCCAGCAGTTTACAGCCGGGACAGGGGGAGCAGTTCGTC. Residues: CASSLQPGQGEQFV.

In this sample, this clonotype turned up many times. The chain recombines TRBV20-1 with TRBJ2-3, with TRBD1 matching over 7 bases. Germline CDR1 is DFQATT and CDR2 is SNEGSKA (reference sequence). This CDR3 contains 14 residues. J gave up 0 bases and V 5 bases, and 5 bases lay outside the gene matches. The CDR3 loop reads CSARGQASTDTQYF. As DNA, the CDR3 is TGCAGTGCTCGAGGACAGGCTAGCACAGATACGCAGTATTTT.

DNA for the CDR3: TGTGCCAGCTCAGCCCACCAACAGGAGACCCAGTTCTTC. Its translation is CASSAHQQETQFF. The chain carries TRBV18 and TRBJ2-1; D possibly corresponds to TRBD1 (5 bases). The V gene lost 5 bases and the J gene lost 13 bases, with 18 bases spanning the gap. The CDR3 extends over 13 amino acids. Germline V lookup: CDR1 KGHSH, CDR2 LQKENI.

This clonotype was detected ten times or more. CDR3 amino acids: CASTPGTMARGETQYF. CDR3 nucleotide sequence: TGTGCCAGCACCCCGGGGACAATGGCCCGGGGAGAGACCCAGTACTTC. The chain joins TRBV6-2 or TRBV6-3 to TRBJ2-5; TRBD1 is a possible D gene (6 bases). Looked up from germline, CDR1 is MNHEY and CDR2 is SVGEGT. V dropped 7 bases and J dropped 4 bases, with 22 bases sitting between them. The CDR3 loop spans 16 amino acids.

The chain carries TRBV24-1 and TRBJ1-1; D might be TRBD1 (5 bases). The CDR3 has 17 residues. Between the trimmed V and J ends, which lost 7 bases and 5 bases, there was a span of 25 bases. Per germline, CDR1 KGHDR and CDR2 SFDVKD. This CDR3 reads CATRGEATRKEMTEAFF. The CDR3 DNA reads as TGTGCCACCAGGGGGGAGGCTACGAGGAAGGAGATGACTGAAGCTTTCTTT.

This clonotype was seen at least ten times. The chain links TRBV24-1 to TRBJ2-1, with no clear D. This CDR3 comprises 14 residues. Germline V lookup: CDR1 KGHDR, CDR2 SFDVKD. V was cut by 7 bases and J by 0 bases, with 9 bases left in between. CDR3 sequence: CATSGLSSYNEQFF. CDR3 coding DNA: TGTGCCACCAGCGGGTTAAGCTCCTACAATGAGCAGTTCTTC.

Many counts were recorded for this clonotype. The chain is built from TRBV6-5 and TRBJ1-5; 10 nucleotides line up with TRBD1. The CDR3 loop spans 16 amino acids. The ends lost 6 bases at V and 2 bases at J; junction bases unmatched: 7. Germline CDR1 reads MNHEY; CDR2 reads SVGAGI. The CDR3 DNA is TGTGCCAGCAGCACCGCCGGGACAGGGGGCAATCAGCCCCAGCATTTT. Its translation is CASSTAGTGGNQPQHF.

This clonotype was seen many times. V gene TRBV18 combines with J gene TRBJ1-3; D might be TRBD1 (6 bases). V was clipped by 6 bases and J by 0 bases, with 15 bases between them. Germline CDR1 reads KGHSH; CDR2 reads LQKENI. The CDR3 is 16 amino acids. The CDR3 reads CASSQDSSDSGNTIYF. The DNA of the CDR3 is TGTGCCAGCTCTCAGGACAGTTCGGACTCTGGAAACACCATATATTTT.

The J gene is TRBJ2-7, the V gene TRBV10-3; no firm D call. Germline CDR1 and CDR2: ENHRY and SYGVKD. CDR3 length equals 13 residues. The V gene lost 4 bases and the J gene lost 2 bases, with 9 bases spanning the gap. CDR3 sequence: CAISVGLPYEQYF. The CDR3 DNA reads TGTGCCATCAGTGTTGGGCTTCCCTACGAGCAGTACTTC.

This chain links TRBV2 with TRBJ1-6, with D unclear. The V end was cut by 6 bases, the J end by 7 bases, with 7 bases between. The CDR3 spans 12 residues. The germline V gene has CDR1 SNHLY and CDR2 FYNNEI. This CDR3 is CASRIGNSPLHF. CDR3 bases: TGTGCCAGCAGAATAGGCAATTCACCCCTCCACTTT.

This clonotype was seen repeatedly, ten times or more. The chain links TRBV30 to TRBJ2-5; maybe TRBD2 (6 bases). The CDR3 covers 13 residues. Germline lookup yields CDR1 GTSNPN and CDR2 SVGIG (reference sequence). The ends were cut back, 4 bases at V and 0 bases at J, with 9 bases in the middle. CDR3 amino acids: CAWNRGNQETQYF. CDR3 coding DNA: TGTGCCTGGAATCGGGGGAACCAAGAGACCCAGTACTTC.

V usage is TRBV6-6 and J usage is TRBJ2-7; 12 positions match TRBD2. CDR1 MNHNY and CDR2 SVGAGI come from the germline V gene (reference sequence). Trimming removed 2 bases from V and 3 bases from J; junction bases left unmatched: 2. The CDR3 is made up of 15 amino acids. CDR3 sequence (DNA): TGTGCCAGCAGTTACGAGACTAGCGGGAGCTACGAGCAGTACTTC. It is translated as CASSYETSGSYEQYF.

This clonotype appeared a single time. A much larger clone lies one base from this, so it may be a read error. The chain recombines TRBV7-8 with TRBJ2-1; D possibly corresponds to TRBD2 (7 bases). The better agreement between TRBJ2-7 and the DNA end casts doubt on the J call. The germline V gene encodes CDR1 SGHVS and CDR2 FQNEAQ. The length of the CDR3 is 16 residues. CDR3 DNA sequence: TGTGCCAGCAGCTTAAGGGGGGGGAGCTCCTACAATGAGCAGTACTTC. It codes for CASSLRGGSSYNEQYF.

This clonotype was counted ten times or more. The chain employs TRBV30 and TRBJ2-5; TRBD2 agrees at 7 bases. Trimming cost V 0 bases and J 5 bases; bases outside gene matches: 3. Germline assignment: CDR1 GTSNPN and CDR2 SVGIG (reference sequence). The length of the CDR3 is 13 residues. CDR3 bases: TGTGCCTGGAGTGTGACAGCGGGGGAGACCCAGTACTTC. Its translation is CAWSVTAGETQYF.

This clonotype was seen repeatedly, ten times or more. The rearrangement joins TRBV20-1 to TRBJ2-5; D is ambiguous. Germline lookup yields CDR1 DFQATT and CDR2 SNEGSKA (reference sequence). The CDR3 is 17 amino acids. Trimming removed 1 base at V and 5 bases at J, with 23 bases between. CDR3: CSARAPVERNFIETQYF. In DNA form, the CDR3 reads TGCAGTGCTAGAGCCCCAGTAGAGAGGAACTTCATTGAGACCCAGTACTTC.

This clonotype was seen more than once but under ten times. This rearrangement joins TRBV30 to TRBJ1-1; maybe TRBD1 (5 bases). This CDR3 has 12 residues. Germline loops: CDR1 GTSNPN, CDR2 SVGIG (reference sequence). With 3 bases removed from V and 4 bases from J, the gap between germline ends came to 9 bases. CDR3 in amino acids: CAWRGVRTEAFF. DNA for the CDR3: TGTGCCTGGAGAGGGGTGCGCACTGAAGCTTTCTTT. The entire variable domain, with the rest obtained from reference TRBV30 and TRBJ1-1, is as follows: SQTIHQWPATLVQPVGSPLSLECTVEGTSNPNLYWYRQAAGRGLQLLFYSVGIGQISSEVPQNLSASRPQDRQFILSSKKLLLSDSGFYLCAWRGVRTEAFFGQGTRLTVV.

The CDR3 loop reads CASSQDRGPYGYTF. CDR3 coding DNA: TGTGCCAGCAGCCAGGACAGGGGACCGTATGGCTACACCTTC. The chain joins TRBV4-2 to TRBJ1-2, with 9 nucleotides matching TRBD1. V shed 3 bases, J shed 5 bases, and the junction held 4 bases outside the gene matches. Germline V gene lookup returns CDR1 LGHNA and CDR2 YNFKEQ. The CDR3 is 14 residues long.

Concerning this clonotype itself: A much larger clone sits a single nucleotide away, making a read error possible. The final CDR3 position lacks the conserved phenylalanine or tryptophan, pointing to a likely read error. The chain recombines TRBV7-9 with TRBJ1-2, with D hard to call. Germline V gene data show CDR1 as SEHNR and CDR2 as FQNEAQ (reference sequence). The CDR3 has 10 residues. Trimming cost V 4 bases and J 8 bases, with 5 bases left between them. The CDR3 reads CASSSRGYTC. CDR3 sequence (DNA): TGTGCCAGCAGCTCTAGGGGCTACACCTGC.